The 24 T cell receptor beta chains below all came from one sample that was sequenced in a study of control samples from healthy donors and cancer patients. Here immunoSEQ multiplex PCR was the method, and the copy in TCRdb shows in-frame clones only, minus some. The data hold some 130,000 clones, with under 95% observed a single time. Sequenced input: PBMCs. Receptors were obtained from a man between 50 and 59 years old with head and neck cancer.

The table lists this clone with a count of one. This chain joins TRBV2 and TRBJ2-5; tentative D call: TRBD1 (5 bases). The germline V and J ends were trimmed by 4 bases and 2 bases, with 14 bases remaining between them. CDR1 is SNHLY, CDR2 FYNNEI, per germline. The CDR3 has 15 residues. The CDR3 reads CASSVSGQIQETQYF. As DNA, the CDR3 is TGTGCCAGCAGTGTTTCAGGGCAGATTCAAGAGACCCAGTACTTC.

This clone appeared once. The chain couples TRBV11-3 to TRBJ2-2, with D unresolved. The V gene's germline CDR1 is SGHNT and CDR2 YENEEA. CDR3 length: 13 residues. V gave up 1 base and J gave up 5 bases, with 5 bases separating them. The CDR3 region is CASSLVETGELFF. The CDR3 DNA follows: TGTGCCAGCAGCTTAGTGGAAACCGGGGAGCTGTTTTTT.

The chain recombines TRBV3-1 (or the pseudogene TRBV3-2) with TRBJ1-5, with unresolved D. The CDR3 has 13 amino acids. Germline CDR1 is LGHDT and CDR2 is YNNKEL (reference sequence). V was clipped by 0 bases and J by 6 bases, with 6 bases between them. CDR3 protein: CASSQEWGQPQHF. DNA of the CDR3: TGTGCCAGCAGCCAAGAGTGGGGTCAGCCCCAGCATTTT.

This sequence joins TRBV6-5 and TRBJ2-7; tentative D call: TRBD1 (6 bases). This CDR3 spans 14 amino acids. Germline CDR1 reads MNHEY; CDR2 reads SVGAGI. V gave up 6 bases and J gave up 5 bases, with 17 bases separating them. CDR3 sequence (DNA): TGTGCCAGCAGAATCATCAGGGGCCTCGACGAGCAGTACTTC. Translation: CASRIIRGLDEQYF.

The chain uses TRBV5-4 and TRBJ2-5; TRBD2 might be the D (5 bases). The CDR3 runs to 14 residues. Germline CDR1 SGHNT, CDR2 YYREEE (reference sequence). Trimming cost V 3 bases and J 4 bases, with 13 bases left between them. The CDR3 is CASSSRTEGETQYF. The CDR3 coding sequence is TGTGCCAGCAGCTCCCGGACCGAGGGAGAGACCCAGTACTTC.

The chain couples TRBV2 to TRBJ2-3, with D tentatively TRBD2 (7 bases). The V and J ends lost 7 bases and 3 bases respectively, with 14 bases between them. The CDR3 sequence is 14 residues long. Germline CDR1 SNHLY, CDR2 FYNNEI. CDR3 region: CASNGGGRTDTQYF. CDR3 bases: TGTGCCAGCAATGGGGGGGGCCGTACAGATACGCAGTATTTT.

The chain couples TRBV3-1 (or the pseudogene TRBV3-2) to TRBJ2-3; 11 bases agree with TRBD2. The CDR3 contains 15 residues. With V trimmed by 6 bases and J by 4 bases, 6 bases remained unmatched. Germline V gene data show CDR1 as LGHDT and CDR2 as YNNKEL (reference sequence). In DNA form, the CDR3 reads TGTGCCAGCAGACCGGGACTAGCGGCCTCAGATACGCAGTATTTT. Its translation is CASRPGLAASDTQYF.

The chain couples TRBV27 to TRBJ2-2; D ambiguous. The length of the CDR3 is 14 residues. Trimming took 4 bases from V and 1 from J, leaving 7 bases between them. CDR1 and CDR2 from the germline V gene are MNHEY and SMNVEV (reference sequence). CDR3 DNA sequence: TGTGCCAGCAGTTCTCCACGGAACACCGGGGAGCTGTTTTTT. Its translation: CASSSPRNTGELFF.

The chain has TRBV3-1 (or the pseudogene TRBV3-2) and TRBJ2-7; D not resolved. Trimming stripped 0 bases from V and 4 bases from J, with 16 bases between. Germline assignment: CDR1 LGHDT and CDR2 YNNKEL (reference sequence). The CDR3 covers 16 residues. CDR3 region: CASSQDVRSLGYEQYF. For the CDR3, the DNA is TGTGCCAGCAGCCAAGATGTACGTTCTTTAGGGTACGAGCAGTACTTC.

The gene calls are TRBV6-5 and TRBJ1-6, with 9 positions matching TRBD1. The CDR3 has 14 amino acids. Losses at the gene ends were 6 bases for V and 10 bases for J; bases not matched to a gene: 7. Germline loops: CDR1 MNHEY, CDR2 SVGAGI. Here the CDR3 DNA reads TGTGCCAGCAGCCCCGGGACAGGGTTCTCACCCCTCCACTTT. Amino acid sequence: CASSPGTGFSPLHF.

V usage is TRBV29-1 and J usage is TRBJ1-1; D is uncertain. Germline CDR1 reads SQVTM; CDR2 reads ANQGSEA. V lost 2 bases to trimming and J lost 6 bases, with 13 bases between them. This CDR3 comprises 13 residues. The CDR3 loop reads CSVETSNAAEAFF. CDR3 nucleotide sequence: TGCAGCGTTGAAACCTCAAACGCGGCTGAAGCTTTCTTT.

This sequence joins TRBV4-2 and TRBJ2-7; 7 nucleotides line up with TRBD1. J lost 1 base, V lost 1 base, and 13 bases had no gene match. CDR1 and CDR2 from the germline V gene are LGHNA and YNFKEQ. The length of the CDR3 is 18 residues. CDR3 protein: CASSQVARGGSSSYEQYF. As DNA, the CDR3 is TGTGCCAGCAGCCAAGTAGCAAGAGGGGGCTCATCTTCCTACGAGCAGTACTTC.

The chain employs TRBV24-1 and TRBJ2-3; no clear D. In germline, CDR1 is KGHDR, CDR2 SFDVKD. The CDR3 length is 14 residues. V was cut by 4 bases and J by 4 bases, with 11 bases left in between. The CDR3 loop is CATSENTEADTQYF. CDR3 DNA sequence: TGTGCCACCAGTGAGAACACCGAGGCAGATACGCAGTATTTT.

CDR3 residues: CASSPGTSGGAGELFF. CDR3 DNA: TGTGCCAGCAGCCCAGGGACTAGCGGGGGGGCCGGGGAGCTGTTTTTT. This sequence joins TRBV9 and TRBJ2-2; 16 nucleotides agree with TRBD2. Trimming took 4 bases from V and 6 from J; bases not matched to a gene: 3. Germline CDR1 SGDLS, CDR2 YYNGEE. There are 16 residues in the CDR3.

V is TRBV7-2 and J is TRBJ2-3; D gene unclear. The germline V gene encodes CDR1 SGHTA and CDR2 FQGNSA. The CDR3 runs 11 residues. The germline V and J ends were trimmed by 5 bases and 8 bases, with 8 bases remaining between them. The CDR3 nucleotides are TGTGCCAGCAGCAAAGGTGGTACGCAGTATTTT. Protein product: CASSKGGTQYF.

The chain links TRBV7-2 to TRBJ2-3, with a possible D match to TRBD1 (6 bases). V was shortened by 1 base and J by 5 bases, with 10 bases between the two germline ends. CDR1 SGHTA and CDR2 FQGNSA come from the germline V gene. The CDR3 has 14 residues. The CDR3 nucleotides are TGTGCCAGCAGCTTAGGGGGGCCTGGAGATACGCAGTATTTT. Its translation: CASSLGGPGDTQYF.

V is TRBV28 and J is TRBJ1-5; TRBD1 agrees at 12 bases. Germline trimming cut 5 bases from V and 4 bases from J; bases unmatched to any gene: 6. The CDR3 contains 16 residues. CDR1 and CDR2 (germline): MDHEN, SYDVKM. The CDR3 loop is CASSIGDRGRNQPQHF. DNA for the CDR3: TGTGCCAGCAGTATCGGGGACAGGGGGCGGAATCAGCCCCAGCATTTT.

This sequence joins TRBV19 and TRBJ1-3, with D uncertain. V lost 3 bases, J lost 2 bases, and 8 bases lay in between. The CDR3 is 14 amino acids. Germline CDR1 and CDR2: LNHDA and SQIVND (reference sequence). The CDR3 region is CASSIRGTGNTIYF. The CDR3 bases are TGTGCCAGTAGTATTAGAGGGACTGGAAACACCATATATTTT.

The CDR3 sequence: CASSLGTGGSYEQYF. The CDR3 bases are TGTGCCAGCAGCTTGGGCACAGGGGGATCCTACGAGCAGTACTTC. The J gene is TRBJ2-7, the V gene TRBV5-6, with 8 bases fitting TRBD1. CDR1 SGHDT and CDR2 YYEEEE come from the germline V gene. The junction had 3 bases not matched to a gene; V was cut back by 0 bases and J by 1 base. CDR3 size: 15 residues. Based on the CDR3 plus reference TRBV5-6 and TRBJ2-7, the full variable domain is DAGVTQSPTHLIKTRGQQVTLRCSPKSGHDTVSWYQQALGQGPQFIFQYYEEEERQRGNFPDRFSGHQFPNYSSELNVNALLLGDSALYLCASSLGTGGSYEQYFGPGTRLTVT.

The rearrangement joins TRBV20-1 to TRBJ1-4; tentatively, D is TRBD1 (5 bases). Germline values: CDR1 DFQATT, CDR2 SNEGSKA (reference sequence). Trimming took 3 bases from V and 8 from J, leaving 7 bases between them. The CDR3 is 11 residues long. The DNA for the CDR3 is TGCAGTGCTAGTCGGGGCGAAAAACTGTTTTTT. Translation gives CSASRGEKLFF.

The V and J genes are TRBV7-9 and TRBJ1-2; D unresolved. The germline V gene has CDR1 SEHNR and CDR2 FQNEAQ (reference sequence). V was shortened by 10 bases and J by 2 bases, with 23 bases between the two germline ends. There are 16 residues in the CDR3. The DNA of the CDR3 is TGTGCCATGACCCTTACCGGGCCCGCGACCAACTATGGCTACACCTTC. This translates into CAMTLTGPATNYGYTF.

The chain carries TRBV4-2 and TRBJ2-3; D perhaps matches TRBD2 (5 bases). The germline V gene has CDR1 LGHNA and CDR2 YNFKEQ. The CDR3 spans 16 residues. The germline V and J ends were trimmed by 1 base and 2 bases, with 13 bases remaining between them. This CDR3 reads CASSQGRAGITDTQYF. The CDR3 DNA sequence: TGTGCCAGCAGCCAAGGTCGGGCGGGCATCACAGATACGCAGTATTTT.

The chain combines TRBV7-8 with TRBJ1-1; TRBD1 aligns across 7 bases. Per germline, CDR1 SGHVS and CDR2 FQNEAQ. The J segment lost 1 base and the V segment lost 5 bases, leaving 4 bases of the junction unmatched. This CDR3 spans 14 amino acids. CDR3 in amino acids: CASSPGQTNTEAFF. CDR3 DNA: TGTGCCAGCAGCCCGGGACAGACGAACACTGAAGCTTTCTTT.

The chain has TRBV7-9 and TRBJ2-7, with TRBD2 matching 9 bases. This CDR3 comprises 16 residues. Germline values: CDR1 SEHNR, CDR2 FQNEAQ (reference sequence). Trimming removed 3 bases from V and 0 bases from J; junction bases left unmatched: 6. CDR3 in DNA: TGTGCCAGCAGCTTGGGCGGGGGGGAGGCCTCCTACGAGCAGTACTTC. It codes for CASSLGGGEASYEQYF.